The 25 T cell receptor beta chains below come from one sample, sequenced in a study of prognosis after radiotherapy for stage I lung cancer. Genomic DNA yielded TCR beta CDR3, amplified by two-round multiplex PCR. Primers specific to each TRBV and TRBJ gene were used in first-round PCR. Each CDR3 protein gets one entry after TCRdb re-called the multiplex PCR reads with MiXCR. The repertoire consists of about 30,000 distinct CDR3 sequences, with under 60% occurring once and the leading ten covering about 17%. The sample consisted of PBMCs, taken before or after stereotactic body radiation therapy (not recorded which). These receptors were collected from a donor over 45 with non-small cell lung cancer.

By frequency in the sample, this clonotype is medium-sized (0.01 to 0.1%). The V call is TRBV7-3, the J call TRBJ1-2, with TRBD1 as a possible D gene (6 bases). The V end lost 2 bases, the J end lost 8 bases, and 15 bases lay between the germline ends. Germline CDR1 reads SGHTA; CDR2 reads FQGTGA. This CDR3 has 14 amino acids. CDR3 region: CASSLDRLGGGYTF. The CDR3, as DNA: TGTGCCAGCAGCTTAGACAGGTTGGGCGGGGGCTACACCTTC.

This clonotype occurred once. The gene calls are TRBV12-3 or TRBV12-4 and TRBJ2-3, with no clear D. V was clipped by 2 bases and J by 4 bases, with 7 bases between them. The CDR3 extends over 13 amino acids. The CDR3 spells CASSLWQADTQYF. The CDR3 nucleotides are TGTGCCAGCAGTTTATGGCAGGCAGATACGCAGTATTTT.

The rearrangement joins TRBV6-5 to TRBJ2-3; TRBD2 might be the D (6 bases). Per the germline V gene, CDR1 is MNHEY and CDR2 is SVGAGI. V was trimmed by 2 bases and J by 3 bases, leaving 12 bases between them. This CDR3 has 15 residues. In nucleotides, the CDR3 is TGTGCCAGCAGTTACAGACTAGTTGGGACAGATACGCAGTATTTT. Its translation is CASSYRLVGTDTQYF.

This clonotype was detected ten times or more. CDR3 sequence reads: CATSGTGNQPQHF. For the CDR3, the DNA is TGTGCCACCAGTGGGACAGGGAATCAGCCCCAGCATTTT. The chain has TRBV24-1 and TRBJ1-5, with 8 positions matching TRBD1. This CDR3 contains 13 residues. The V and J ends lost 5 bases and 4 bases, in that order; junction bases with no gene match: 0. Germline V gene data show CDR1 as KGHDR and CDR2 as SFDVKD.

Note on this clonotype: With only one base between it and a far larger clone, this is likely a read error. The chain links TRBV6-2 or TRBV6-3 to TRBJ1-1; no clear D gene. CDR3 size: 11 residues. CDR1 is MNHEY, CDR2 SVGEGT, per germline. The CDR3 here is CAISWERRAFF. DNA of the CDR3: TGTGCCATCAGTTGGGAGCGGAGGGCTTTCTTT.

V usage is TRBV12-3 or TRBV12-4 and J usage is TRBJ1-3; TRBD1 matches 8 bases. Unmatched junction bases numbered 7, after V lost 8 bases and J lost 4 bases. This CDR3 contains 14 residues. The CDR3, as DNA: TGTGCCAGCCTCCCTAGACAGGGGGGAAACACCATATATTTT. This gives the protein CASLPRQGGNTIYF.

Judged by abundance, this clonotype is medium-sized. The chain recombines TRBV20-1 with TRBJ1-5, with D unresolved. Trimming removed 5 bases at V and 0 bases at J, with 17 bases between. The CDR3 has 16 amino acids. Per germline, CDR1 DFQATT and CDR2 SNEGSKA (reference sequence). This chain's CDR3 is CSASIPGIDSNQPQHF. CDR3 nucleotides: TGCAGTGCTTCAATCCCAGGAATCGATAGCAATCAGCCCCAGCATTTT.

This chain links TRBV7-2 with TRBJ2-7, with a tentative D call TRBD1 (5 bases). CDR1 and CDR2 (germline): SGHTA, FQGNSA. V gave up 1 base and J gave up 5 bases, with 9 bases separating them. The CDR3 contains 13 residues. CDR3 region: CASSLGGGHEQYF. The CDR3 bases are TGTGCCAGCAGCTTAGGGGGCGGTCACGAGCAGTACTTC.

By its share, this clonotype is medium-sized (0.01 to 0.1%). This chain connects TRBV30 to TRBJ1-5, with D possibly TRBD1 on 5 matching bases. This CDR3 spans 13 amino acids. The germline V gene encodes CDR1 GTSNPN and CDR2 SVGIG (reference sequence). Trimming stripped 2 bases from V and 6 bases from J, with 11 bases between. CDR3 DNA: TGTGCCTGGAGTCGGGGGTGGGGTCAGCCCCAGCATTTT. This encodes CAWSRGWGQPQHF.

This clonotype counts as medium-sized. V and J are TRBV6-8 and TRBJ1-3; the D gene is possibly TRBD1 (5 bases). This CDR3 contains 13 residues. Trimming left V 8 bases short and J 5 bases short, with 13 bases between. Looked up from germline, CDR1 is MNHGY and CDR2 is SAAAGT. The CDR3 is CASRPGWRNTIYF. CDR3 nucleotide sequence: TGTGCCAGCCGGCCAGGGTGGCGAAACACCATATATTTT.

With respect to this clonotype: A far larger clone is only one base removed, so a read error is likely. V gene TRBV6-6 combines with J gene TRBJ1-2; no firm D call. Germline CDR1 reads MNHNY; CDR2 reads SVGAGI (reference sequence). This CDR3 spans 15 amino acids. V shed 0 bases and J shed 3 bases, with 11 bases lying between them. In DNA, the CDR3 is TGTGCCAGCAGTTACTCGACCAGGACTGACTATGGCTACACCTTC. Its protein product is CASSYSTRTDYGYTF.

A remark on this clonotype: This likely traces to a read error, being one base from a far larger clone. The rearrangement joins TRBV7-2 to TRBJ2-1; D might be TRBD2 (5 bases). The end of the DNA is better explained by TRBJ2-7, so the J call may be wrong. This CDR3 has 13 residues. From germline, CDR1 is SGHTA and CDR2 FQGNSA. The CDR3 sequence is CATSLGLSNEQYF. The DNA of the CDR3 is TGTGCCACTAGCCTAGGGCTATCTAACGAGCAGTACTTC.

This clonotype is labeled medium-sized (0.01 to 0.1%). The chain combines TRBV7-3 with TRBJ2-3, with D tentatively TRBD2 (6 bases). This CDR3 is 15 amino acids long. The germline CDR1 and CDR2 sequences are SGHTA and FQGTGA. The ends were cut back, 5 bases at V and 5 bases at J, with 17 bases in the middle. Here the CDR3 reads CASSPGGVQEDTQYF. In DNA form, the CDR3 reads TGTGCCAGCAGCCCAGGAGGGGTTCAGGAAGATACGCAGTATTTT.

This clonotype was recorded at least ten times. The V and J genes are TRBV6-2 or TRBV6-3 and TRBJ2-3; 8 bases fit TRBD2. Germline V CDR1 and CDR2: MNHEY, SVGEGT. This CDR3 comprises 15 residues. With 5 bases clipped from V and 5 bases from J, the junction kept 9 bases outside the gene matches. The CDR3 DNA is TGTGCCAGCAGTGAACAAGCGGGAGAGGTAGATACGCAGTATTTT. Its protein product is CASSEQAGEVDTQYF.

This clonotype was counted ten times or more. The J gene is TRBJ2-1, the V gene TRBV15; 8 bases are a match to TRBD2. V was clipped by 4 bases and J by 6 bases; unmatched bases: 8. The CDR3 spans 15 residues. Germline CDR1 LNHNV, CDR2 YYDKDF (reference sequence). CDR3 nucleotide sequence: TGTGCCACCAGCATAGCGGGGACTAGAACCAATGAGCAGTTCTTC. It specifies CATSIAGTRTNEQFF. Full variable domain (remainder filled in from reference TRBV15 and TRBJ2-1): DAMVIQNPRYQVTQFGKPVTLSCSQTLNHNVMYWYQQKSSQAPKLLFHYYDKDFNNEADTPDNFQSRRPNTSFCFLDIRSPGLGDTAMYLCATSIAGTRTNEQFFGPGTRLTVL.

This clonotype has a handful of counts. Since a much larger clone is just one base distant, this may be a read error. V gene TRBV15 combines with J gene TRBJ2-7; D is perhaps TRBD1 (5 bases). Trimming left V 0 bases short and J 12 bases short, with 18 bases between. The germline gives CDR1 LNHNV, CDR2 YYDKDF (reference sequence). This CDR3 is 14 amino acids long. The CDR3: CATSREGQIYDRYF. Here the CDR3 DNA reads TGTGCCACCAGCAGAGAGGGGCAGATCTACGATCGGTACTTC.

This chain connects TRBV30 to TRBJ1-2; TRBD1 aligns across 10 bases. CDR1 is GTSNPN and CDR2 is SVGIG in the germline V gene (reference sequence). The J segment lost 3 bases and the V segment lost 1 base, leaving 8 bases of the junction unmatched. The CDR3 spans 16 residues. The CDR3 is CAWSAGQTGGYYGYTF. The CDR3 DNA reads TGTGCCTGGAGTGCTGGACAGACAGGGGGCTACTATGGCTACACCTTC.

To note about this clonotype: Relative to the germline gene, one junction end is altered; a read error may explain this. The CDR3 protein is CASATGVVYDQYF. The DNA for the CDR3 is TGTGCTAGTGCCACAGGGGTTGTGTACGATCAGTACTTC. This chain uses TRBV12-5 with TRBJ2-7; 7 bases line up with TRBD1. Germline V gene sequence: CDR1 LGHNT, CDR2 FRNRAP. CDR3 length equals 13 residues.

This clonotype was seen ten or more times. V usage is TRBV3-1 and J usage is TRBJ1-1; the D gene is possibly TRBD1 (6 bases). Trimming stripped 0 bases from V and 5 bases from J, with 10 bases between. Germline lookup yields CDR1 LGHDT and CDR2 YNNKEL (reference sequence). The CDR3 contains 14 residues. CDR3: CASSQEQGRTEAFF. The CDR3 nucleotides are TGTGCCAGCAGCCAAGAGCAGGGGCGAACTGAAGCTTTCTTT. The entire variable domain, with the rest obtained from reference TRBV3-1 and TRBJ1-1, is as follows: DTAVSQTPKYLVTQMGNDKSIKCEQNLGHDTMYWYKQDSKKFLKIMFSYNNKELIINETVPNRFSPKSPDKAHLNLHINSLELGDSAVYFCASSQEQGRTEAFFGQGTRLTVV.

This clonotype came up once. The junction does not match germline at one end; this may be a read error. Here the CDR3 DNA reads TGTGCCATCAGCCTCCAGCAGGGGGATTTATACGAGCATTACTTC. Encoded protein: CAISLQQGDLYEHYF. This chain connects TRBV12-3 or TRBV12-4 to TRBJ2-7; 7 nucleotides agree with TRBD1. CDR3 length: 15 amino acids.

This chain links TRBV7-6 with TRBJ2-7; 7 bases match TRBD1. CDR1 is SGHVS, CDR2 FNYEAQ, per germline. This CDR3 has 14 residues. The V segment lost 4 bases and the J segment 2 bases; nucleotides outside the gene matches: 5. This CDR3 reads CASSSPGQTYEQYF. The DNA for the CDR3 is TGTGCCAGCAGCTCACCGGGACAGACCTACGAGCAGTACTTC. The complete variable domain, with remaining parts taken from reference TRBV7-6 and TRBJ2-7, reads GAGVSQSPRYKVTKRGQDVALRCDPISGHVSLYWYRQALGQGPEFLTYFNYEAQQDKSGLPNDRFSAERPEGSISTLTIQRTEQRDSAMYRCASSSPGQTYEQYFGPGTRLTVT.

In the case of this clonotype: A much bigger clone sits one base away, suggesting this may be a read error. J is TRBJ1-1 and V is TRBV24-1; no clear D gene. V dropped 7 bases and J dropped 4 bases, with 12 bases sitting between them. Germline values: CDR1 KGHDR, CDR2 SFDVKD. The CDR3 is made up of 13 amino acids. CDR3 region: CATSNRWVTEAFF. In DNA, the CDR3 is TGTGCCACCAGCAACCGGTGGGTCACTGAAGCTTTCTTT.

V and J are TRBV9 and TRBJ2-1; D is ambiguous. Between the trimmed V and J ends, which lost 0 bases and 9 bases, there was a span of 13 bases. Germline CDR1 reads SGDLS; CDR2 reads YYNGEE. This CDR3 comprises 14 residues. This chain's CDR3 is CASSVGGGGIEQFF. CDR3 sequence (DNA): TGTGCCAGCAGCGTAGGTGGTGGTGGGATTGAGCAGTTCTTC.

As for this clonotype: A read error may account for a junction end that differs from germline. This chain connects TRBV6-2 or TRBV6-3 to TRBJ2-1, with TRBD2 matching 14 bases. Germline assignment: CDR1 MNHEY and CDR2 SVGEGT. The CDR3 has 16 residues. The CDR3 spells CASSWGLAGVRSDHLF. The CDR3, as DNA: TGTGCCAGCAGTTGGGGACTAGCGGGAGTTCGTAGTGATCATCTCTTC.

The chain recombines TRBV19 with TRBJ1-5; tentatively, D is TRBD1 (6 bases). CDR1 LNHDA and CDR2 SQIVND come from the germline V gene (reference sequence). The CDR3 loop spans 16 amino acids. V lost 0 bases to trimming and J lost 1 base, with 10 bases between them. The CDR3 nucleotides read TGTGCCAGTAGTATAGAGTGGGGGCAGAGCAATCAGCCCCAGCATTTT. Translated: CASSIEWGQSNQPQHF.